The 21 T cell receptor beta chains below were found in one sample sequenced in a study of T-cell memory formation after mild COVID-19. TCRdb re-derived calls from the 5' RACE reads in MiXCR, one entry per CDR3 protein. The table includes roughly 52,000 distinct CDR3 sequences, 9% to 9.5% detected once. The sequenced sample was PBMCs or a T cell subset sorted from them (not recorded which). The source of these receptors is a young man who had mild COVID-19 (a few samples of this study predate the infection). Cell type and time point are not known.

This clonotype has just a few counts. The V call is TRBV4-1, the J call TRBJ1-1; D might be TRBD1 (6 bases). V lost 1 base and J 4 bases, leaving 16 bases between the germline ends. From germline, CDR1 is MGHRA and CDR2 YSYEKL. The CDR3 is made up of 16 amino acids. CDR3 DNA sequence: TGCGCCAGCAGCCAAGGGGAAAACAGGGTTACCACTGAAGCTTTCTTT. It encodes CASSQGENRVTTEAFF.

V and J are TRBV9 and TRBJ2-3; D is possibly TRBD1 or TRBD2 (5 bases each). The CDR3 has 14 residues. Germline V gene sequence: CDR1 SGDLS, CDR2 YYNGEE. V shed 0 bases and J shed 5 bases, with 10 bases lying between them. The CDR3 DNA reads TGTGCCAGCAGCGTAGGAATGGGGGTAGATACGCAGTATTTT. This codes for CASSVGMGVDTQYF.

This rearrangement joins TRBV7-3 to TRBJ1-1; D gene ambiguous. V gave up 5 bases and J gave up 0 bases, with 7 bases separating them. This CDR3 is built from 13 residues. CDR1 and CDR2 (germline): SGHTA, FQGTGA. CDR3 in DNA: TGTGCCAGCAGCGCTACAGTGAACACTGAAGCTTTCTTT. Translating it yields CASSATVNTEAFF.

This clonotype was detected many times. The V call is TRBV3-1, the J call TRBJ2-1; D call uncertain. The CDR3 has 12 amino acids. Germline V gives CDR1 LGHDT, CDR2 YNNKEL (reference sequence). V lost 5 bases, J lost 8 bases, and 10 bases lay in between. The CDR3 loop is CASSSVGDEQFF. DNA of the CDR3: TGTGCCAGCAGCTCCGTGGGCGATGAGCAGTTCTTC.

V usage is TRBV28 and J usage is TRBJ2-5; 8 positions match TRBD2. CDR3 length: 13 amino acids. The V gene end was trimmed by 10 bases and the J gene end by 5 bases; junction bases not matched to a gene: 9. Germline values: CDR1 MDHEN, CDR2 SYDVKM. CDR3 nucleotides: TGTGCCACCTACGGGGGGGTAAGGGAGACCCAGTACTTC. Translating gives CATYGGVRETQYF.

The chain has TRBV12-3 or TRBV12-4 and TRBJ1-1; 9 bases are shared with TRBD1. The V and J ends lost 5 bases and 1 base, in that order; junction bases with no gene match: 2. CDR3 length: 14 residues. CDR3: CASSKQGANTEAFF. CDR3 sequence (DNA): TGTGCCAGCAGTAAACAGGGGGCGAACACTGAAGCTTTCTTT.

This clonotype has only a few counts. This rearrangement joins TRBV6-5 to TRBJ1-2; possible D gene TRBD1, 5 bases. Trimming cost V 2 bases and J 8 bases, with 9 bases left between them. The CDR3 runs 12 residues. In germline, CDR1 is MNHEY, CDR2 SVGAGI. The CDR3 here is CASSYRGLGYTF. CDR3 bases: TGTGCCAGCAGTTACAGGGGCCTCGGCTACACCTTC.

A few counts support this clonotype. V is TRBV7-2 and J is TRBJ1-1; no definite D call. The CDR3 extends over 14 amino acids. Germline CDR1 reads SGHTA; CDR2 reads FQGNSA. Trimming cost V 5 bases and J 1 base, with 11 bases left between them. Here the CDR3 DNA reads TGTGCCAGCAGCCCGACGAGTCAGAACACTGAAGCTTTCTTT. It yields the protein CASSPTSQNTEAFF.

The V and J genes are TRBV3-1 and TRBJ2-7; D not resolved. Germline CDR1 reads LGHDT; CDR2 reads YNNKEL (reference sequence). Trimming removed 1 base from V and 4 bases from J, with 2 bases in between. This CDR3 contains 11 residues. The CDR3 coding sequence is TGTGCCAGCAGCCAAGCATACGAGCAGTACTTC. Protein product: CASSQAYEQYF.

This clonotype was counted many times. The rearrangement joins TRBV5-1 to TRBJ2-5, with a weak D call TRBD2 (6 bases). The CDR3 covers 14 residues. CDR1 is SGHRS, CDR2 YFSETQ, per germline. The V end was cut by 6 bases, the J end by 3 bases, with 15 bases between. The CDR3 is CASTLGTAKETQYF. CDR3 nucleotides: TGCGCCAGCACACTAGGGACTGCTAAAGAGACCCAGTACTTC.

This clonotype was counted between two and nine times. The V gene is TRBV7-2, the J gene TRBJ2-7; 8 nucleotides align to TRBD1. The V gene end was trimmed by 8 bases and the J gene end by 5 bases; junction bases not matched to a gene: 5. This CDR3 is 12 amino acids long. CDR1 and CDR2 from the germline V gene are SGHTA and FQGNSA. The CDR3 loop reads CASETGVHEQYF. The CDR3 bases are TGTGCCAGCGAGACAGGGGTCCACGAGCAGTACTTC.

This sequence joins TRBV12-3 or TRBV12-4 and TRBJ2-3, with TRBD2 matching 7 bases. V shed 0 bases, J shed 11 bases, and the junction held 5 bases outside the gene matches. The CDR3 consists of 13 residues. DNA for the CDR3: TGTGCCAGCAGTTTAGCGGGAGCGGGGCTGCAGTATTTT. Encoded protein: CASSLAGAGLQYF.

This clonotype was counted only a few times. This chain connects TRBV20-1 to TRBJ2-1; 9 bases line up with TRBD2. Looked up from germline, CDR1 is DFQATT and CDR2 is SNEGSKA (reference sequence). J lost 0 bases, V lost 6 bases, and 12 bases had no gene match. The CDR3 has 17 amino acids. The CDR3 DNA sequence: TGCAGTGCCCGTCGAGCGGGGGGTCTCCCCTCCTACAATGAGCAGTTCTTC. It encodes CSARRAGGLPSYNEQFF.

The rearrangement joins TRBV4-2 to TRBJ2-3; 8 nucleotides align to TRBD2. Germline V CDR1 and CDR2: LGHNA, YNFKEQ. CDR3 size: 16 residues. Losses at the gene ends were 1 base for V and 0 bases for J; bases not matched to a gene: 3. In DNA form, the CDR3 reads TGTGCCAGCAGCCAAGGGGCGGGGGGTAGCACAGATACGCAGTATTTT. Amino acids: CASSQGAGGSTDTQYF.

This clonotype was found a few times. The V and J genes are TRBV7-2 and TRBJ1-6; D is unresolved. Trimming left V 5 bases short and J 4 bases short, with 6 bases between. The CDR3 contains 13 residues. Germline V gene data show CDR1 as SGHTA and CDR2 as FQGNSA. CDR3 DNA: TGTGCCAGCAGCACAAGTTATAATTCACCCCTCCACTTT. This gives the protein CASSTSYNSPLHF.

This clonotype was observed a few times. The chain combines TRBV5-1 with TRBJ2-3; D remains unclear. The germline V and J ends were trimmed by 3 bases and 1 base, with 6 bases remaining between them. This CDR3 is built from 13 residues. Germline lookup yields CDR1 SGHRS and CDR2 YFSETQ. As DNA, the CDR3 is TGCGCCAGCAGCTCCTCAGGCACAGATACGCAGTATTTT. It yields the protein CASSSSGTDTQYF.

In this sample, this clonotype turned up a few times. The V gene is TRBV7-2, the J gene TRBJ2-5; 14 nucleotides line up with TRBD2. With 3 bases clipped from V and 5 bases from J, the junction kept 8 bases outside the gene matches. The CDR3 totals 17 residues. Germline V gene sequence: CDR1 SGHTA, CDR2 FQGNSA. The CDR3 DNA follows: TGTGCCAGCAGCTTGCGACTAGCGGGGGGGCTCGAGGAGACCCAGTACTTC. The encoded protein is CASSLRLAGGLEETQYF.

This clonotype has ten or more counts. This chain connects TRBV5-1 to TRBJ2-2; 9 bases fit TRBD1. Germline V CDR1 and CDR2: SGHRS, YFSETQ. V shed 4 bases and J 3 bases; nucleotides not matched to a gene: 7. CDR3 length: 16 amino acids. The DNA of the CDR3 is TGCGCCAGCAGCAAGGGGGACAGGGAGGACACCGGGGAGCTGTTTTTT. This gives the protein CASSKGDREDTGELFF.

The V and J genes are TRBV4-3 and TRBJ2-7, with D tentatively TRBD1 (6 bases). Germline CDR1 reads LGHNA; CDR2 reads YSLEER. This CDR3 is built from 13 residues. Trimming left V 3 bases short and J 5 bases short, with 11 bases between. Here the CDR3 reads CASSHLQGDEQYF. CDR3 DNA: TGCGCCAGCAGCCACCTACAGGGAGACGAGCAGTACTTC.

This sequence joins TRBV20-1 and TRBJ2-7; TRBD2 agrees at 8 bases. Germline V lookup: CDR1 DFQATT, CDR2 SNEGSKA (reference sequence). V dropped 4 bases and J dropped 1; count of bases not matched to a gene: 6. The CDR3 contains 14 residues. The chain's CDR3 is CSAKSGGASYEQYV. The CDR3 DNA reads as TGCAGTGCTAAGAGCGGGGGTGCATCCTACGAGCAGTACGTC.

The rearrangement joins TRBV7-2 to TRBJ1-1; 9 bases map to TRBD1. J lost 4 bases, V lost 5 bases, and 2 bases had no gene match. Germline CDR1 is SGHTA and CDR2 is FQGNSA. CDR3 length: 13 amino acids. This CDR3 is CASSLTGGTEAFF. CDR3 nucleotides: TGTGCCAGCAGCCTGACAGGGGGCACTGAAGCTTTCTTT.